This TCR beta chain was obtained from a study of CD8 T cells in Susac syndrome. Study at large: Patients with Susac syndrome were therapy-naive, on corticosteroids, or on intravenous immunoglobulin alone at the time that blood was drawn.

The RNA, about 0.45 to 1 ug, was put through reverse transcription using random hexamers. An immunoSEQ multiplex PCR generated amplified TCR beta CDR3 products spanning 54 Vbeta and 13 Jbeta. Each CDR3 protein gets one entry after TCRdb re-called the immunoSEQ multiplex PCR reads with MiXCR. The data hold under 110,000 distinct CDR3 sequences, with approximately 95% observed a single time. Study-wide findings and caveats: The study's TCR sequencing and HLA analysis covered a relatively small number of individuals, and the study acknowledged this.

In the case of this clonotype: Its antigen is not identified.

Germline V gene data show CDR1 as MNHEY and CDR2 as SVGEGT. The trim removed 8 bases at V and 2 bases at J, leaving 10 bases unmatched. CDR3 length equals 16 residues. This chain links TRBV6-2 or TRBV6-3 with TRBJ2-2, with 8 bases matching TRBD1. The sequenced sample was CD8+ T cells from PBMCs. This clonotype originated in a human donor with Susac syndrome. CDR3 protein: CASDSLGQDNTGELFF. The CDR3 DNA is TGTGCCAGCGATTCTTTGGGACAGGACAACACCGGGGAGCTGTTTTTT.